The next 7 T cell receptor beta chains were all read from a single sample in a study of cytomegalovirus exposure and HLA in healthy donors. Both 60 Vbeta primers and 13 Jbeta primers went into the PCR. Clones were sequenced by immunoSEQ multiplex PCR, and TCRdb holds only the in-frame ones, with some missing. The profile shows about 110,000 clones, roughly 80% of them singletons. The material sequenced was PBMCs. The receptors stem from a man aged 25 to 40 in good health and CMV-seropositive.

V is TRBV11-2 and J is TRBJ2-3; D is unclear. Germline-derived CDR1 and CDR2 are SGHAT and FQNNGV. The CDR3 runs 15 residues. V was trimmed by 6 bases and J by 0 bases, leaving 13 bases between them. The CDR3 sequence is CASRLLLRSTDTQYF. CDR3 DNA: TGTGCCAGCAGGTTGTTGCTTCGGAGCACAGATACGCAGTATTTT.

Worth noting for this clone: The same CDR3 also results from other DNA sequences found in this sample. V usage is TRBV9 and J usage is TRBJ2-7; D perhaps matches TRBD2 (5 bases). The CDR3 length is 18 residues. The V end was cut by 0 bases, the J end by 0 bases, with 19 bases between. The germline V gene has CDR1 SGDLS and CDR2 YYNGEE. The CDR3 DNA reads TGTGCCAGCAGCGTAGCTACGTGTGAGGGAGCTCCCTCCTACGAGCAGTACGTC. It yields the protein CASSVATCEGAPSYEQYV.

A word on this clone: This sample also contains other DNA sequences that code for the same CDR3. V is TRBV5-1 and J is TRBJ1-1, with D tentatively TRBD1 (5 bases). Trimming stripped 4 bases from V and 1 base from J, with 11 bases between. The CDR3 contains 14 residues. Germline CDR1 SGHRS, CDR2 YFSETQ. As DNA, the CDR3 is TGCGCCAGCAGCCTGCAGGGATCGAACACTGAAGCTTTCTTT. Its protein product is CASSLQGSNTEAFF. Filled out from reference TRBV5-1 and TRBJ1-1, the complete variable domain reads KAGVTQTPRYLIKTRGQQVTLSCSPISGHRSVSWYQQTPGQGLQFLFEYFSETQRNKGNFPGRFSGRQFSNSRSEMNVSTLELGDSALYLCASSLQGSNTEAFFGQGTRLTVV.

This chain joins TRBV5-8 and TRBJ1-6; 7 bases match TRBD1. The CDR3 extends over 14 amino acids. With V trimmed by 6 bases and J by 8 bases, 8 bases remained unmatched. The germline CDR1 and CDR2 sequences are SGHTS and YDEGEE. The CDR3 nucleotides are TGTGCCAGCACCCCACAGGGGCGGGATTCACCCCTCCACTTT. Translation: CASTPQGRDSPLHF.

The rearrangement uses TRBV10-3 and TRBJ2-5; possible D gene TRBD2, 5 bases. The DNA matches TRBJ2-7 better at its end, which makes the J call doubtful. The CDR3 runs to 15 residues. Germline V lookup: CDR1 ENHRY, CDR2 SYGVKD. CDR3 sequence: CAISESVEGSYEQYF. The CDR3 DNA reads TGTGCCATCAGTGAGTCGGTTGAGGGCTCCTACGAGCAGTACTTC.

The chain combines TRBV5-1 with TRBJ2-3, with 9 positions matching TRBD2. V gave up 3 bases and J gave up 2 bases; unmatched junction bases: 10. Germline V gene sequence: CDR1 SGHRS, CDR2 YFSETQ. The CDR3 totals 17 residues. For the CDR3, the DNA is TGCGCCAGCAGCTCAAAAGGCGGGGGGGGGACCACAGATACGCAGTATTTT. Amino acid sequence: CASSSKGGGGTTDTQYF.

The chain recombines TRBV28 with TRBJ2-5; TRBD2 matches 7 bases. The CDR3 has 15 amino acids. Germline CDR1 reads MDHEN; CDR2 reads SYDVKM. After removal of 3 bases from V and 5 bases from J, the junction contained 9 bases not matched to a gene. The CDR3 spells CASSFGLVDKETQYF. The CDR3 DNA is TGTGCCAGCAGTTTCGGACTAGTAGACAAGGAGACCCAGTACTTC.